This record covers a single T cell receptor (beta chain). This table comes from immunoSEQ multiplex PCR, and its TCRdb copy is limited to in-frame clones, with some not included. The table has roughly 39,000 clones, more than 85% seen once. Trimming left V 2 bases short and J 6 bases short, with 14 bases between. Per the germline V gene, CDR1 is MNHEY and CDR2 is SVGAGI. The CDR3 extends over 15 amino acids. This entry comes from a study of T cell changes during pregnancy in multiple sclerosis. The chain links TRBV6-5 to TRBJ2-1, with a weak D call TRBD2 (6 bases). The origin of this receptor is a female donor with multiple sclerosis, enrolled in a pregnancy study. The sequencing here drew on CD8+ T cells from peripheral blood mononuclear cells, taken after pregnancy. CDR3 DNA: TGTGCCAGCAGTTACGGTCGGGGGTCTTCCAATGAGCAGTTCTTC. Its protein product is CASSYGRGSSNEQFF.